Listed below are T cell receptor beta chains from one sample, sequenced in a study of CD8 T cells in ankylosing spondylitis. Each CDR3 protein gets one entry after TCRdb re-called the 5' RACE reads with MiXCR. The sample contains hundreds of thousands of distinct CDR3 sequences, 8% to 11% of which appear only once. The sample comprised blood, either unsorted or a sorted T cell fraction (not recorded which). The receptors originated from a male donor with ankylosing spondylitis or in good health (not recorded which). CDR3s include the opening cysteine and the closing phenylalanine or tryptophan. A D gene is named only where the DNA matches it firmly. The listing skips clone size in some rows; elsewhere it reads once, few, many or a size class.

d_gene	abundance	len	j_gene	v_gene	CDR3nt	CDR3aa
-	many	13	TRBJ1-2	TRBV9	TGTGCCAGCAGCATCCGGGACAACTATGGCTACACCTTC	CASSIRDNYGYTF
-	many	14	TRBJ1-4	TRBV7-2	TGTGCCAGCAGCTCCCCACAGGCGGGTGAAAAACTGTTTTTT	CASSSPQAGEKLFF
-	many	15	TRBJ2-7	TRBV5-1	TGCGCCAGCAGCTTGCAAGGACTAACAGTCTACGAGCAGTACTTC	CASSLQGLTVYEQYF
-	many	15	TRBJ1-3	TRBV20-1	TGCAGTGCTAGTCTCGGGGGGTCGGTTGGAAACACCATATATTTT	CSASLGGSVGNTIYF
-	-	15	TRBJ2-7	TRBV7-9	TGTGCCAGCAGCGCCCCCGAACAGGGTTACTACGAGCAGTACTTC	CASSAPEQGYYEQYF
-	many	13	TRBJ1-5	TRBV24-1	TGTGCCACCAGTGACTACGACAATCAGCCCCAGCATTTT	CATSDYDNQPQHF
-	many	15	TRBJ2-7	TRBV7-9	TGTGCCAGCAGCTTGTCCCAGGCGGAGGTTTTCGAGCAGTACTTC	CASSLSQAEVFEQYF
TRBD2	few	15	TRBJ2-5	TRBV7-9	TGTGCCAGCAGCTTAGCGGGCGGGGGAACGGAGACCCAGTACTTC	CASSLAGGGTETQYF
-	-	17	TRBJ2-3	TRBV5-1	TGCGCCAGCAGCCCCGAGACAGGTCGTTATGGAGCAGATACGCAGTATTTT	CASSPETGRYGADTQYF
TRBD1	-	16	TRBJ1-1	TRBV3-1	TGTGCCAGCAGCCAAGGACAGGGTCTGACCGACACTGAAGCTTTCTTT	CASSQGQGLTDTEAFF
-	many	14	TRBJ2-2	TRBV2	TGTGCCAGCAGTCCAGGGTCCCCCACCGGGGAGCTGTTTTTT	CASSPGSPTGELFF
TRBD2	many	14	TRBJ2-2	TRBV3-1	TGTGCCACCTCCCTTCTAGCGGGGTCCGGGGAGCTGTTTTTT	CATSLLAGSGELFF
-	many	14	TRBJ1-2	TRBV5-6	TGTGCCAGCAGCTGGGATACAGGGAACTATGGCTACACCTTC	CASSWDTGNYGYTF
-	-	14	TRBJ1-5	TRBV15	TGTGCCACCAGCAGAGACAGGGGTGAACAGCCCCAGCATTTT	CATSRDRGEQPQHF
-	-	14	TRBJ1-5	TRBV12-3/TRBV12-4	TGTGCCAGCAGGGGACGGGATAGCAATCAGCCCCAGCATTTT	CASRGRDSNQPQHF
TRBD2	few	16	TRBJ2-2	TRBV11-2	TGTGCCAGCAGCCGTAGGACTAGCCAAAGCCCCGGGGAGCTGTTTTTT	CASSRRTSQSPGELFF
TRBD1	many	12	TRBJ1-4	TRBV20-1	TGCAGTGCCGAGGGACAGACCGAAAAACTGTTTTTT	CSAEGQTEKLFF
TRBD2	few	17	TRBJ2-1	TRBV19	TGTGCCAGCACACTCAGCGGCGAAGCGGGGGGATACAATGAGCAGTTCTTC	CASTLSGEAGGYNEQFF
-	many	14	TRBJ2-5	TRBV6-5	TGTGCCAGCAGTTACGAGGGTAGCCAAGAGACCCAGTACTTC	CASSYEGSQETQYF
-	-	13	TRBJ2-7	TRBV7-9	TGTGCCAGCCGGCGGGGGCTTTCCTACGAGCAGTACTTC	CASRRGLSYEQYF
-	-	14	TRBJ1-4	TRBV28	TGTGCCAGCAGTTTAAGGCAGGGAGATGAAAAACTGTTTTTT	CASSLRQGDEKLFF
TRBD2	many	15	TRBJ2-3	TRBV12-3/TRBV12-4	TGTGCCAGCAGCTTAGCGGGGGGGCTGGCAGATACGCAGTATTTT	CASSLAGGLADTQYF
TRBD2	many	16	TRBJ2-3	TRBV3-1	TGTGCCAGCAGCCAGAGCGGGGGGGCCCACGGCCATACGCAGTATTTT	CASSQSGGAHGHTQYF
TRBD1	many	14	TRBJ2-1	TRBV12-3/TRBV12-4	TGTGCCAGCAGTCCGTCAGGACAGGGGTATGAGCAGTTCTTC	CASSPSGQGYEQFF
-	-	16	TRBJ2-2	TRBV5-6	TGTGCCAGCAGCTTGGTGTCACCCGCGAACACCGGGGAGCTGTTTTTT	CASSLVSPANTGELFF
-	many	16	TRBJ2-3	TRBV28	TGTGCCAGCAGTTTCCGGGACGGATCGTTAGTAGATACGCAGTATTTT	CASSFRDGSLVDTQYF
-	few	15	TRBJ1-1	TRBV7-3	TGTGCCAGCAGCCCCCCGGAGGGGAGGAACACTGAAGCTTTCTTT	CASSPPEGRNTEAFF
-	many	10	TRBJ2-1	TRBV20-1	TGCAGTGCCCGGTCTAATGAGCAGTTCTTC	CSARSNEQFF
TRBD1	many	17	TRBJ1-5	TRBV11-1	TGTGCCAGCAGCGAAGGGACAGGGGGGATCAGGGAGAAGCCCCAGCATTTT	CASSEGTGGIREKPQHF
TRBD1	-	16	TRBJ2-2	TRBV28	TGTGCCAGCAGTTTTCTCCAGGGGGCTTTCTCCGGGGAGCTGTTTTTT	CASSFLQGAFSGELFF
TRBD2	-	15	TRBJ2-1	TRBV7-3	TGTGCCAGCAGCTATAGCGGGGGGGCCTTCAATGAGCAGTTCTTC	CASSYSGGAFNEQFF
-	few	14	TRBJ2-3	TRBV7-3	TGTGCCAGCAGCTTAGTCGCTAACCCAGATACGCAGTATTTT	CASSLVANPDTQYF
-	many	13	TRBJ1-5	TRBV20-1	TGCAGTGCTAGAGGCGGGGGGAATCAGCCCCAGCATTTT	CSARGGGNQPQHF
-	few	14	TRBJ1-2	TRBV9	TGTGCCAGCAGCCCCCAAGGAAACCCCTGGAGCTACACCTTC	CASSPQGNPWSYTF
-	few	14	TRBJ2-7	TRBV12-3/TRBV12-4	TGTGCCAGCAGTCTGAAGGGACTTATCTACGAGCAGTACTTC	CASSLKGLIYEQYF
TRBD2	few	15	TRBJ2-3	TRBV2	TGTGCCAGCAGTGGGACTAGCGGGGGGGGAGATACGCAGTATTTT	CASSGTSGGGDTQYF
-	many	14	TRBJ2-3	TRBV9	TGTGCCAGCAGCGCGGGCATGCCCACAGATACGCAGTATTTT	CASSAGMPTDTQYF
-	many	16	TRBJ1-1	TRBV4-1	TGCGCCAGCAGCCAAGGCCCGGGAGAGATGAACACTGAAGCTTTCTTT	CASSQGPGEMNTEAFF
TRBD1	few	15	TRBJ2-6	TRBV5-1	TGCGCCAGCAGCAAGACAGGGCAAGGGGCCAACGTCCTGACTTTC	CASSKTGQGANVLTF
TRBD1	many	12	TRBJ1-1	TRBV24-1	TGTGCCACCGACCGACAGGGGACTGAAGCTTTCTTT	CATDRQGTEAFF